This T cell receptor (beta chain) derives from a study of blood T cells in healthy people across ages. The count of this clonotype is one. V dropped 1 base and J dropped 1 base, with 10 bases sitting between them. Germline lookup yields CDR1 DFQATT and CDR2 SNEGSKA (reference sequence). CDR3 length: 14 amino acids. Primed by a sample-barcoded 5' primer and a J-beta primer mix, a second PCR proceeded for roughly 6 to 12 cycles. TCRdb processed the 5' RACE reads anew with MiXCR; each CDR3 protein has one entry. This table has approximately 1.5 million distinct CDR3 sequences, roughly 32% appearing once.

The rearrangement joins TRBV20-1 to TRBJ1-1, with D tentatively TRBD1 (5 bases). Source material: blood. This TCR derives from a woman under 40 in good health. The CDR3 loop reads CSARGSTGNTEAFF. CDR3 in DNA: TGCAGTGCTAGAGGCTCCACAGGGAACACTGAAGCTTTCTTT.